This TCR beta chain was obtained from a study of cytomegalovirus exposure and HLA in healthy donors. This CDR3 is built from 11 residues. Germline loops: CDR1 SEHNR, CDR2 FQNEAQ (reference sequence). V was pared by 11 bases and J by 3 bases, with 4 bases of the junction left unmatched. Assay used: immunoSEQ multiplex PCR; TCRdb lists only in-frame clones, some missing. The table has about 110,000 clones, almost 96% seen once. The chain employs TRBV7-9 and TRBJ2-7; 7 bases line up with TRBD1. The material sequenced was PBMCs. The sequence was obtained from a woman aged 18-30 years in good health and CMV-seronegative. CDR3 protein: CAVWDSYEQYF. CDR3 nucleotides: TGTGCCGTGTGGGACAGCTACGAGCAGTACTTC.